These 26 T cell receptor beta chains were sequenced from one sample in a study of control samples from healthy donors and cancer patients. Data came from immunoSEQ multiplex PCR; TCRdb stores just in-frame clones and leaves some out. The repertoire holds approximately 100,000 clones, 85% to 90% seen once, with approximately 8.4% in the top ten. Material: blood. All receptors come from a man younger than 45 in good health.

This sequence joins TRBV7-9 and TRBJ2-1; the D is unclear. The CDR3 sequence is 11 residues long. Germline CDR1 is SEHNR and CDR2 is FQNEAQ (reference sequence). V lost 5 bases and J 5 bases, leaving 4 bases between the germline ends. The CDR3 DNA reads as TGTGCCAGCAGCCGAAACAATGAGCAGTTCTTC. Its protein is CASSRNNEQFF.

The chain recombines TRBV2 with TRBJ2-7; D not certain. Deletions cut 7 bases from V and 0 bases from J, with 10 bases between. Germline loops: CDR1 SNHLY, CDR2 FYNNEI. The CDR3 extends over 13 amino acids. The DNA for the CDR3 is TGTGCCAGCAAGGGAATTGACTCCTACGAGCAGTACTTC. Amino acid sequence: CASKGIDSYEQYF.

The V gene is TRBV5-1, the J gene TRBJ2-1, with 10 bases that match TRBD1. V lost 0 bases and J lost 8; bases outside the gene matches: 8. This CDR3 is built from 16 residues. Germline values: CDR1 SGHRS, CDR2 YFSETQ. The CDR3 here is CASSLAPGTGEDEQFF. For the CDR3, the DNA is TGCGCCAGCAGCTTGGCTCCCGGGACAGGGGAGGATGAGCAGTTCTTC.

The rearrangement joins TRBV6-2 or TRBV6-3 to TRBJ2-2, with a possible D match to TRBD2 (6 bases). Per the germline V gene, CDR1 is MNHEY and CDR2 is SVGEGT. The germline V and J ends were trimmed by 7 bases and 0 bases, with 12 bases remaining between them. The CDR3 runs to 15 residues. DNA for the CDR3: TGTGCCAGCACCCCCGCGGGAACGAACACCGGGGAGCTGTTTTTT. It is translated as CASTPAGTNTGELFF.

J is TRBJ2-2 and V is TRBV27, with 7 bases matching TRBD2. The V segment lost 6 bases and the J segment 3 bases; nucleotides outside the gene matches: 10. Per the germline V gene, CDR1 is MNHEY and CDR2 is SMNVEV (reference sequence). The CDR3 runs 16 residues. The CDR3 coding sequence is TGTGCCAGCAGGCCTCTTCTAGCGGCAGACACCGGGGAGCTGTTTTTT. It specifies CASRPLLAADTGELFF.

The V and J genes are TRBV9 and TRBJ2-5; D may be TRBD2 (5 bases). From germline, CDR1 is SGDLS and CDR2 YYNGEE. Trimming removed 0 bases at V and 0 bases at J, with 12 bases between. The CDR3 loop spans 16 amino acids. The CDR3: CASSVGGLTYQETQYF. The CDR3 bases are TGTGCCAGCAGCGTAGGCGGGTTAACGTACCAAGAGACCCAGTACTTC.

In nucleotides, the CDR3 is TGTGCCAGCAGTTACTCGATGTCAGGAACCATCTATGGCTACACCTTC. Amino acid sequence: CASSYSMSGTIYGYTF. This chain connects TRBV6-2 or TRBV6-3 to TRBJ1-2; D not resolved. This CDR3 is 16 amino acids long. Between the trimmed V and J ends, which lost 0 bases and 4 bases, there was a span of 15 bases. Germline CDR1 and CDR2: MNHEY and SVGEGT.

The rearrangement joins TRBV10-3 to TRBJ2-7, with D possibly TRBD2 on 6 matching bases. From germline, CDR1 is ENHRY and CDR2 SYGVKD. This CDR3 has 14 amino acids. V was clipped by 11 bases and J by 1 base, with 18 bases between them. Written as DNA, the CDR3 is TGTGCCTGCCGTCCGAGCGGGCAATCCTACGAGCAGTACTTC. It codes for CACRPSGQSYEQYF.

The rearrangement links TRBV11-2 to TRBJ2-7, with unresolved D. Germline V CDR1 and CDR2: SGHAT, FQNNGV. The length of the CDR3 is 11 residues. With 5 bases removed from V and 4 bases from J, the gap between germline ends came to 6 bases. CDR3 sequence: CASSLLYEQYV. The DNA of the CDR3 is TGTGCCAGCAGCCTTCTATACGAGCAGTACGTC.

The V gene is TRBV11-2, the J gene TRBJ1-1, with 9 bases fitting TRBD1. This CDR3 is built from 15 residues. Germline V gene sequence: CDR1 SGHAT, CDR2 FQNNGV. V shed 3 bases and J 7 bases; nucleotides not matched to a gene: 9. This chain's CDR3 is CASSLEGQGFNEAFF. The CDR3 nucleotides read TGTGCCAGCAGCTTGGAAGGACAGGGGTTTAATGAAGCTTTCTTT.

CDR3 amino acids: CASSPRGTGVETQYF. CDR3 in DNA: TGTGCCAGCAGCCCCCGAGGGACCGGGGTGGAGACCCAGTACTTC. The gene calls are TRBV3-1 (or the pseudogene TRBV3-2) and TRBJ2-5; either TRBD1 or TRBD2 may supply D (5 bases each). This CDR3 has 15 amino acids. Trimming stripped 4 bases from V and 5 bases from J, with 17 bases between. CDR1 is LGHDT, CDR2 YNNKEL, per germline (reference sequence).

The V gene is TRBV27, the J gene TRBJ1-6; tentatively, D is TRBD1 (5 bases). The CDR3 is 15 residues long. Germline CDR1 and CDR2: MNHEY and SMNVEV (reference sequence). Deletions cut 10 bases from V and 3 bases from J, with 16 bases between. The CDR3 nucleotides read TGTGCCACCCGTCAGAGGGGCAGCTATAATTCACCCCTCCACTTT. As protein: CATRQRGSYNSPLHF.

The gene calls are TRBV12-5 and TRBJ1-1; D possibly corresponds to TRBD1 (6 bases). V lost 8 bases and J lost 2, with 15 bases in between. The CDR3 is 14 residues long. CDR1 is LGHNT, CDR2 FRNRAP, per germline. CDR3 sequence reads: CASNNTGNNTEAFF. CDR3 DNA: TGTGCTAGTAACAATACAGGGAATAACACTGAAGCTTTCTTT.

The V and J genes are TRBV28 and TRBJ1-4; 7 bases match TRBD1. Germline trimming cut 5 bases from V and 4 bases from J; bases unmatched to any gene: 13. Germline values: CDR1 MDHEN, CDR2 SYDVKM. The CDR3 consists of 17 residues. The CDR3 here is CASSPLSMDRNNEKLFF. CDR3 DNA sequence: TGTGCCAGCAGTCCTCTTTCCATGGACAGGAATAATGAAAAACTGTTTTTT. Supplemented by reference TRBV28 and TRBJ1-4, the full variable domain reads DVKVTQSSRYLVKRTGEKVFLECVQDMDHENMFWYRQDPGLGLRLIYFSYDVKMKEKGDIPEGYSVSREKKERFSLILESASTNQTSMYLCASSPLSMDRNNEKLFFGSGTQLSVL.

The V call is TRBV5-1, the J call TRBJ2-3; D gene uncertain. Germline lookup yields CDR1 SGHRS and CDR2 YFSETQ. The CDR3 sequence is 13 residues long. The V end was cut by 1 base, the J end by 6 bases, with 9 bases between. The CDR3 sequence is CASSLSAGDTQYF. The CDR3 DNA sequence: TGCGCCAGCAGCTTGAGCGCCGGGGATACGCAGTATTTT.

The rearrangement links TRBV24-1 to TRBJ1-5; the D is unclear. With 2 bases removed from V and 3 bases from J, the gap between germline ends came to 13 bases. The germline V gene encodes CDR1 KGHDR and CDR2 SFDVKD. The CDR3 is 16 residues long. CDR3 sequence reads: CATSDSTGLINQPQHF. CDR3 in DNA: TGTGCCACCAGTGATTCCACCGGACTGATCAATCAGCCCCAGCATTTT.

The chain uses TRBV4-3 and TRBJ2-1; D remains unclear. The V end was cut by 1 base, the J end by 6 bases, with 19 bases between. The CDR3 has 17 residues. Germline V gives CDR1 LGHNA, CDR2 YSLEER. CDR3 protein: CASSQGGLLQIGNEQFF. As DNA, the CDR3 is TGCGCCAGCAGCCAAGGCGGTCTACTCCAGATCGGCAATGAGCAGTTCTTC.

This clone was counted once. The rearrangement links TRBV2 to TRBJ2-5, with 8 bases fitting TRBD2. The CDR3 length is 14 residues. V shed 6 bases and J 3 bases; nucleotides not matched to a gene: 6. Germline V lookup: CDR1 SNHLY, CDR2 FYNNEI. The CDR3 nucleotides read TGTGCCAGCAGGGGACTAGTAATAAAAGAGACCCAGTACTTC. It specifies CASRGLVIKETQYF.

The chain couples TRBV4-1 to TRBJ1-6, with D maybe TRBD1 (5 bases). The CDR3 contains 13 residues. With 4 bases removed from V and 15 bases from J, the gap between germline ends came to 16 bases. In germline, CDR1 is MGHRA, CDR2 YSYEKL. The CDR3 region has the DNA TGCGCCAGCAGCCCCCTTGGGGGAGATCACCTCCACTTT. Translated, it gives CASSPLGGDHLHF.

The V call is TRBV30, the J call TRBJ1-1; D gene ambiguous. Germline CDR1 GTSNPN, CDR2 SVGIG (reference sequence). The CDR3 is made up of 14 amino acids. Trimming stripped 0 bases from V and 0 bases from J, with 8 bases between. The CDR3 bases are TGTGCCTGGAGTGTGGGCAGGTTGAACACTGAAGCTTTCTTT. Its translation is CAWSVGRLNTEAFF.

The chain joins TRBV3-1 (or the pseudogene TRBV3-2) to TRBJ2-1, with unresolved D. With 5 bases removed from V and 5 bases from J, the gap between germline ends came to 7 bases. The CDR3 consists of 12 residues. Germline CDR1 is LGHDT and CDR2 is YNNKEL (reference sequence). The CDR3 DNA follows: TGTGCCAGCAGCACCTACCACAATGAGCAGTTCTTC. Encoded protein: CASSTYHNEQFF.

The chain's CDR3 is CASSPTFDRLIDRYTF. In DNA form, the CDR3 reads TGTGCCAGCAGCCCAACTTTTGACAGATTAATTGATCGCTACACCTTC. The chain employs TRBV7-2 and TRBJ1-2; TRBD1 is a possible D gene (5 bases). V gave up 5 bases and J gave up 9 bases, with 25 bases separating them. The CDR3 has 16 amino acids. Germline loops: CDR1 SGHTA, CDR2 FQGNSA.

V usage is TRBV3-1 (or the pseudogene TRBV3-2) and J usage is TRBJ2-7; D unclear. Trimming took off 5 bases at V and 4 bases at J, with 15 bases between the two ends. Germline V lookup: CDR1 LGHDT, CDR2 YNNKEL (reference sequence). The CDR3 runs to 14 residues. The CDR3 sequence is CASSSTTGSYEQYF. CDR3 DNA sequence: TGTGCCAGCAGCTCCACTACCGGAAGTTACGAGCAGTACTTC.

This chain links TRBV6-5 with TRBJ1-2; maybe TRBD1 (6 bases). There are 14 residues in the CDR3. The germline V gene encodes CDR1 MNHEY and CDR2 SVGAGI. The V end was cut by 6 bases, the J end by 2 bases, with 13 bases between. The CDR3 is CASRPGADNYGYTF. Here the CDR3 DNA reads TGTGCCAGCAGACCGGGGGCTGACAACTATGGCTACACCTTC.

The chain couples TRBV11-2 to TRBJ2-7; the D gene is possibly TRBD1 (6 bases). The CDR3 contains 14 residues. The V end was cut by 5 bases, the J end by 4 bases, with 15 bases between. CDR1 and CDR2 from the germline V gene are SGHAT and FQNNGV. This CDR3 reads CASSPQQGQYEQYF. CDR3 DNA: TGTGCCAGCAGCCCTCAGCAGGGGCAGTACGAGCAGTACTTC.

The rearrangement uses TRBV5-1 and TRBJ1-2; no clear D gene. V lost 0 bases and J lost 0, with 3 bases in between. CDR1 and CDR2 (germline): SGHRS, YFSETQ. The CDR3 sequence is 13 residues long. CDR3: CASSLVANYGYTF. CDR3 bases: TGCGCCAGCAGCTTGGTGGCTAACTATGGCTACACCTTC.